The clone carrying this T cell receptor (beta chain) was recorded once. Its antigen is unknown. This specimen comes from a study of post-analysis software for immune sequencing data. Study-wide points: The five TRBV segments detected at higher frequency in patients than in controls included TRBV5-6, TRBV5-1 and TRBV20-1.

Built from TCR beta cDNA, the libraries had unique molecular identifiers in them. TCRdb called the PCR reads again in MiXCR, with one record for every CDR3 protein. The sample carries approximately 460,000 distinct CDR3 sequences, around 40% recorded once. With 2 bases removed from V and 6 bases from J, the gap between germline ends came to 11 bases. The germline V gene encodes CDR1 SGHTA and CDR2 FQGTGA. This CDR3 is built from 14 residues. Sequencing input: blood. The genes are TRBV7-3 and TRBJ2-1; D is uncertain. The TCR originated in a girl between 10 and 17 years old with multiple sclerosis. CDR3 amino acids: CASSLGVRGNEQFF. The CDR3 bases are TGTGCCAGCAGCTTAGGTGTTCGTGGCAATGAGCAGTTCTTC.